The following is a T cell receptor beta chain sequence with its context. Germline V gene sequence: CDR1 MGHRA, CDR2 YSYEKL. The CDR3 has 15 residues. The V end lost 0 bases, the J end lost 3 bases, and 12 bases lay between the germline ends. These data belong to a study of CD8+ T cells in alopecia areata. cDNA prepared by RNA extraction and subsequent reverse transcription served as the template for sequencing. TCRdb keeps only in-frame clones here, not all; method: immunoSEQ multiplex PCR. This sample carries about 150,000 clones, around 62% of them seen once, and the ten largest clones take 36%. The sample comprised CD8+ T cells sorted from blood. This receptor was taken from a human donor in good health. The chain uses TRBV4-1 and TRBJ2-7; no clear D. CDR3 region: CASSQDPQWNYEQYF. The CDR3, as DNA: TGCGCCAGCAGCCAAGATCCCCAGTGGAACTACGAGCAGTACTTC.